These 19 T cell receptor beta chains were all obtained from the same sample, sequenced in a study of blood T cell repertoires in COVID-19. Here immunoSEQ multiplex PCR was the method, and the copy in TCRdb shows in-frame clones only, minus some. The sample has roughly 63,000 clones, 75% to 90% seen once. Specimen: peripheral blood. Receptors were obtained from a man aged 60 to 75 with acute or convalescent COVID-19.

This chain joins TRBV2 and TRBJ2-7; D gene ambiguous. The length of the CDR3 is 12 residues. Germline V lookup: CDR1 SNHLY, CDR2 FYNNEI. With 2 bases removed from V and 2 bases from J, the gap between germline ends came to 4 bases. CDR3 bases: TGTGCCAGCAGTGAACAGGCCTACGAGCAGTACTTC. It codes for CASSEQAYEQYF.

Only a few counts were recorded for this clone. V usage is TRBV10-2 and J usage is TRBJ1-2; D is perhaps TRBD1 (6 bases). The CDR3 has 15 amino acids. Trimming took 3 bases from V and 8 from J, leaving 19 bases between them. Per germline, CDR1 WSHSY and CDR2 SAAADI. CDR3 DNA: TGCGCCAGCAGTGACCCAAGGACAGCCAGCCCGGGCTACACCTTC. Its translation is CASSDPRTASPGYTF.

The chain links TRBV7-8 to TRBJ2-5; 16 bases fit TRBD2. J lost 4 bases, V lost 1 base, and 9 bases had no gene match. Per the germline V gene, CDR1 is SGHVS and CDR2 is FQNEAQ. This CDR3 spans 19 amino acids. The CDR3 sequence: CASSLDPGTSGRATETQYF. The CDR3 DNA is TGTGCCAGCAGCTTAGACCCCGGGACTAGCGGGAGGGCCACAGAGACCCAGTACTTC.

The chain recombines TRBV30 with TRBJ1-3; tentatively, D is TRBD1 (6 bases). The V end was cut by 2 bases, the J end by 2 bases, with 7 bases between. Germline V CDR1 and CDR2: GTSNPN, SVGIG (reference sequence). The CDR3 length is 13 residues. Written as DNA, the CDR3 is TGTGCCTGGAGTTCAGGGGCTGGAAACACCATATATTTT. It codes for CAWSSGAGNTIYF. The full variable domain, with the rest looked up from reference TRBV30 and TRBJ1-3, is SQTIHQWPATLVQPVGSPLSLECTVEGTSNPNLYWYRQAAGRGLQLLFYSVGIGQISSEVPQNLSASRPQDRQFILSSKKLLLSDSGFYLCAWSSGAGNTIYFGEGSWLTVV.

This clone appeared once. Germline and junction disagree at one end, which may indicate a read error. This chain links TRBV3-1 (or the pseudogene TRBV3-2) with TRBJ2-5, with 12 bases aligning to TRBD2. This CDR3 has 17 amino acids. CDR1 is LGHDT, CDR2 YNNKEL, per germline (reference sequence). The CDR3 here is CASGQRLAGEVQETQYF. The DNA for the CDR3 is TGTGCCAGCGGCCAACGACTAGCGGGAGAGGTACAAGAGACCCAGTACTTC.

As regards this clone: In the same sample, other DNA sequences code for this CDR3. The CDR3 DNA follows: TGTGCCAGTAGTACACGACAGGGTGGCTACGAGCAGTACTTC. Protein product: CASSTRQGGYEQYF. The chain uses TRBV19 and TRBJ2-7, with 7 positions matching TRBD1. There are 14 residues in the CDR3. Trimming took 4 bases from V and 3 from J; bases not matched to a gene: 6. The V gene's germline CDR1 is LNHDA and CDR2 SQIVND (reference sequence). The complete variable domain, with remaining parts taken from reference TRBV19 and TRBJ2-7, reads DGGITQSPKYLFRKEGQNVTLSCEQNLNHDAMYWYRQDPGQGLRLIYYSQIVNDFQKGDIAEGYSVSREKKESFPLTVTSAQKNPTAFYLCASSTRQGGYEQYFGPGTRLTVT.

This clone was counted once. CDR3 region: CASRVGGVYAETQYF. CDR3 in DNA: TGTGCCAGCAGGGTAGGGGGTGTCTATGCTGAGACCCAGTACTTC. V usage is TRBV25-1 and J usage is TRBJ2-5, with D possibly matching TRBD1 (6 bases). Germline V gene data show CDR1 as MGHDK and CDR2 as SYGVNS. The CDR3 is made up of 15 amino acids. V lost 6 bases and J 5 bases, leaving 19 bases between the germline ends.

This clone was detected once. The rearrangement joins TRBV9 to TRBJ2-5, with 8 positions matching TRBD1. CDR3 size: 15 residues. Germline loops: CDR1 SGDLS, CDR2 YYNGEE. V dropped 4 bases and J dropped 1; count of bases not matched to a gene: 6. The CDR3 DNA reads as TGTGCCAGCAGCCCCGGGGACAGGCTCCAAGAGACCCAGTACTTC. This gives the protein CASSPGDRLQETQYF.

This clone was detected a few times. This chain joins TRBV6-5 and TRBJ1-4; no firm D call. The CDR3 extends over 16 amino acids. V lost 0 bases and J lost 0, with 8 bases in between. The V gene's germline CDR1 is MNHEY and CDR2 SVGAGI. This CDR3 reads CASSYSGPATNEKLFF. CDR3 bases: TGTGCCAGCAGTTACTCTGGGCCTGCAACTAATGAAAAACTGTTTTTT.

The chain couples TRBV7-9 to TRBJ1-1; no clear D. This CDR3 contains 14 residues. Germline CDR1 reads SEHNR; CDR2 reads FQNEAQ (reference sequence). V was clipped by 5 bases and J by 1 base, with 11 bases between them. CDR3 region: CASSPSGQNTEAFF. The CDR3 DNA reads TGTGCCAGCAGCCCCTCTGGGCAGAACACTGAAGCTTTCTTT.

This clone has just one count. This chain links TRBV7-9 with TRBJ2-7, with 7 bases identical to TRBD1. Trimming cost V 2 bases and J 4 bases; bases outside gene matches: 11. CDR3 length equals 16 residues. The germline gives CDR1 SEHNR, CDR2 FQNEAQ (reference sequence). CDR3 loop: CASSLSRTGEIYEQYF. In DNA, the CDR3 is TGTGCCAGCAGCTTATCCAGGACAGGAGAAATATACGAGCAGTACTTC.

The sample holds a few counts of this clone. The chain recombines TRBV6-2 or TRBV6-3 with TRBJ1-2; 8 bases agree with TRBD1. Germline CDR1 MNHEY, CDR2 SVGEGT. With V trimmed by 5 bases and J by 4 bases, 6 bases remained unmatched. This CDR3 region has 14 residues. The CDR3 DNA reads as TGTGCCAGCAGTCAAGGACAGGGAACCTATGGCTACACCTTC. It translates to CASSQGQGTYGYTF.

The chain joins TRBV20-1 to TRBJ1-1; perhaps TRBD1 as D (6 bases). Between the trimmed V and J ends, which lost 3 bases and 3 bases, there was a span of 14 bases. The CDR3 is 14 residues long. CDR1 and CDR2 (germline): DFQATT, SNEGSKA (reference sequence). The CDR3 nucleotides read TGCAGTGCTAGTTCAGGGGTTGGTGACACTGAAGCTTTCTTT. This encodes CSASSGVGDTEAFF.

Only a few counts were recorded for this clone. V and J are TRBV5-8 and TRBJ1-3; unclear D gene. The CDR3 has 14 amino acids. Per germline, CDR1 SGHTS and CDR2 YDEGEE. V lost 6 bases to trimming and J lost 2 bases, with 12 bases between them. The CDR3 DNA reads as TGTGCCAGCACCCTCCGGGATCCTGGAAACACCATATATTTT. Residues: CASTLRDPGNTIYF.

The chain links TRBV5-1 to TRBJ2-1, with no clear D. Trimming removed 2 bases from V and 1 base from J, with 16 bases in between. Germline CDR1 is SGHRS and CDR2 is YFSETQ. The CDR3 contains 17 residues. CDR3 loop: CASSFFPDMNSYNEQFF. In DNA, the CDR3 is TGCGCCAGCAGCTTTTTCCCAGATATGAATTCCTACAATGAGCAGTTCTTC. Full variable domain (missing parts from reference TRBV5-1 and TRBJ2-1): KAGVTQTPRYLIKTRGQQVTLSCSPISGHRSVSWYQQTPGQGLQFLFEYFSETQRNKGNFPGRFSGRQFSNSRSEMNVSTLELGDSALYLCASSFFPDMNSYNEQFFGPGTRLTVL.

The V gene is TRBV6-5, the J gene TRBJ2-4; D is unclear. Germline CDR1 and CDR2: MNHEY and SVGAGI. The V and J ends lost 0 bases and 9 bases respectively, with 12 bases between them. The CDR3 covers 14 residues. CDR3 residues: CASSYSSEPSIQYF. The CDR3 nucleotides are TGTGCCAGCAGTTACTCGAGCGAACCAAGCATTCAGTACTTC.

The chain joins TRBV11-1 to TRBJ2-3; D may be TRBD2 (6 bases). The V gene lost 6 bases and the J gene lost 1 base, with 14 bases spanning the gap. The CDR3 is 15 residues long. Germline loops: CDR1 SGHAT, CDR2 FQDESV (reference sequence). The CDR3 sequence: CASSFSGLGTDTQYF. CDR3 DNA sequence: TGTGCCAGCAGTTTTAGCGGATTAGGCACAGATACGCAGTATTTT.

This chain uses TRBV6-5 with TRBJ2-1; 7 bases are shared with TRBD2. The CDR3 is 12 residues long. V lost 7 bases, J lost 7 bases, and 4 bases stayed unmatched. The germline V gene has CDR1 MNHEY and CDR2 SVGAGI. The chain's CDR3 is CASTTSTNEQFF. The CDR3 nucleotides are TGTGCCAGCACGACTAGCACGAATGAGCAGTTCTTC.

The chain links TRBV4-3 to TRBJ2-5, with D tentatively TRBD1 (6 bases). V gave up 0 bases and J gave up 4 bases, with 9 bases separating them. The CDR3 has 14 amino acids. The germline CDR1 and CDR2 sequences are LGHNA and YSLEER. The DNA of the CDR3 is TGCGCCAGCAGCCAAGATCGACAGGTAGAGACCCAGTACTTC. Translated: CASSQDRQVETQYF.